The rows below give T cell receptor beta chains drawn from one sample of a study of T-cell memory formation after mild COVID-19. One entry per CDR3 protein results from TCRdb running MiXCR on the 5' RACE reads. The sample has 350,000 to 500,000 distinct CDR3 sequences; less than 25% are singletons. Sequenced sample: PBMCs or a T cell subset sorted from them (not recorded which). The receptor set was obtained from an adult woman who had mild COVID-19 (a few samples of this study predate the infection). Cell type and time point are not known. CDR3s include the opening cysteine and the closing phenylalanine or tryptophan. Fields, in order: J gene, D gene, V gene, clone size, CDR3 protein, CDR3 DNA. D genes are given only for firm matches. Rows may omit the clone size; those that give it use once, few, many or a size class.

j_gene: TRBJ1-6; d_gene: NA; v_gene: TRBV30; abundance: NA; CDR3aa: CAWKKPSGSSYNSPLHF; CDR3nt: TGTGCCTGGAAGAAGCCCTCCGGGTCGTCCTATAATTCACCCCTCCACTTT
j_gene: TRBJ1-3; d_gene: NA; v_gene: TRBV12-3/TRBV12-4; abundance: few; CDR3aa: CASSLEHPSGGNTIYF; CDR3nt: TGTGCCAGCAGTTTAGAGCACCCATCGGGAGGAAACACCATATATTTT
j_gene: TRBJ1-1; d_gene: NA; v_gene: TRBV7-9; abundance: few; CDR3aa: CASSLGGPNLNTEAFF; CDR3nt: TGTGCCAGCAGCTTAGGGGGGCCCAACCTGAACACTGAAGCTTTCTTT
j_gene: TRBJ1-4; d_gene: NA; v_gene: TRBV6-5; abundance: few; CDR3aa: CASRRQVATNEKLFF; CDR3nt: TGTGCCAGCAGGAGACAGGTTGCAACTAATGAAAAACTGTTTTTT
j_gene: TRBJ2-7; d_gene: TRBD2; v_gene: TRBV7-2; abundance: few; CDR3aa: CASSLAREAGEQYF; CDR3nt: TGTGCCAGCAGCTTAGCAAGGGAAGCGGGGGAGCAGTACTTC
j_gene: TRBJ2-7; d_gene: TRBD2; v_gene: TRBV6-2/TRBV6-3; abundance: many; CDR3aa: CASNPSGSKSYEQYF; CDR3nt: TGTGCCAGCAACCCGAGCGGGAGTAAATCCTACGAGCAGTACTTC
j_gene: TRBJ2-5; d_gene: NA; v_gene: TRBV18; abundance: NA; CDR3aa: CASSSVLQGVETQYF; CDR3nt: TGTGCCAGCTCATCAGTTCTCCAGGGCGTGGAGACCCAGTACTTC
j_gene: TRBJ2-1; d_gene: TRBD2; v_gene: TRBV5-1; abundance: few; CDR3aa: CASSFERGVDEQFF; CDR3nt: TGCGCCAGCAGCTTTGAGCGGGGGGTCGATGAGCAGTTCTTC
j_gene: TRBJ2-1; d_gene: TRBD1; v_gene: TRBV7-3; abundance: NA; CDR3aa: CASSLIGTGDNEQFF; CDR3nt: TGTGCCAGCAGCTTAATCGGGACAGGGGACAATGAGCAGTTCTTC
j_gene: TRBJ1-2; d_gene: NA; v_gene: TRBV7-9; abundance: few; CDR3aa: CASSAWDGGYTF; CDR3nt: TGTGCCAGCAGCGCCTGGGACGGGGGCTACACCTTC
j_gene: TRBJ2-1; d_gene: NA; v_gene: TRBV6-1; abundance: NA; CDR3aa: CATVVTYNEQFF; CDR3nt: TGTGCCACCGTCGTAACCTACAATGAGCAGTTCTTC
j_gene: TRBJ2-6; d_gene: NA; v_gene: TRBV27; abundance: NA; CDR3aa: CASGVRASASGANVLTF; CDR3nt: TGTGCCAGCGGAGTGAGGGCTTCAGCCTCTGGGGCCAACGTCCTGACTTTC
j_gene: TRBJ1-1; d_gene: NA; v_gene: TRBV29-1; abundance: few; CDR3aa: CSVEQPAGTEAFF; CDR3nt: TGCAGCGTGGAACAGCCCGCGGGCACTGAAGCTTTCTTT
j_gene: TRBJ2-3; d_gene: NA; v_gene: TRBV18; abundance: few; CDR3aa: CASSPRMSEVTDTQYF; CDR3nt: TGTGCCAGCTCACCCCGAATGTCCGAAGTCACAGATACGCAGTATTTT
j_gene: TRBJ2-3; d_gene: TRBD2; v_gene: TRBV15; abundance: NA; CDR3aa: CATSTSAGAADTQYF; CDR3nt: TGTGCCACCAGCACTAGTGCGGGAGCGGCAGATACGCAGTATTTT
j_gene: TRBJ2-4; d_gene: NA; v_gene: TRBV25-1; abundance: NA; CDR3aa: CASSSPQNIQYF; CDR3nt: TGTGCCAGCAGTTCCCCCCAAAACATTCAGTACTTC
j_gene: TRBJ2-1; d_gene: TRBD1; v_gene: TRBV19; abundance: NA; CDR3aa: CASSRQGPYNEQFF; CDR3nt: TGTGCCAGTAGTAGACAGGGCCCCTACAATGAGCAGTTCTTC
j_gene: TRBJ2-7; d_gene: TRBD2; v_gene: TRBV15; abundance: NA; CDR3aa: CATSKFLAGGAYEQYF; CDR3nt: TGTGCCACCAGCAAATTTCTAGCGGGAGGTGCCTACGAGCAGTACTTC
j_gene: TRBJ2-5; d_gene: TRBD2; v_gene: TRBV9; abundance: NA; CDR3aa: CASSLGTSGPQETQYF; CDR3nt: TGTGCCAGCAGCCTCGGGACTAGCGGGCCACAAGAGACCCAGTACTTC
j_gene: TRBJ2-7; d_gene: TRBD2; v_gene: TRBV24-1; abundance: NA; CDR3aa: CATSPAGGSYEQYF; CDR3nt: TGTGCCACCAGTCCAGCGGGAGGCTCCTACGAGCAGTACTTC
j_gene: TRBJ2-5; d_gene: TRBD1; v_gene: TRBV12-3/TRBV12-4; abundance: NA; CDR3aa: CASSDRDRGSGTQYF; CDR3nt: TGTGCCAGCAGCGATCGGGACAGGGGTAGTGGGACCCAGTACTTC
j_gene: TRBJ2-3; d_gene: NA; v_gene: TRBV10-3; abundance: few; CDR3aa: CAISETDTQYF; CDR3nt: TGTGCCATCAGTGAGACAGATACGCAGTATTTT
j_gene: TRBJ1-2; d_gene: NA; v_gene: TRBV18; abundance: NA; CDR3aa: CASSPPGQGYLFGGYTF; CDR3nt: TGTGCCAGCTCACCACCGGGGCAGGGCTACCTTTTTGGTGGCTACACCTTC
j_gene: TRBJ1-5; d_gene: NA; v_gene: TRBV7-2; abundance: NA; CDR3aa: CASSLALTRTGNQPQHF; CDR3nt: TGTGCCAGCAGCTTAGCGCTAACTCGGACAGGCAATCAGCCCCAGCATTTT
j_gene: TRBJ2-1; d_gene: NA; v_gene: TRBV9; abundance: NA; CDR3aa: CASSVGGSPTEQFF; CDR3nt: TGTGCCAGCAGCGTAGGGGGTAGTCCCACTGAGCAGTTCTTC
j_gene: TRBJ2-3; d_gene: TRBD2; v_gene: TRBV5-1; abundance: NA; CDR3aa: CASSNPTRGGPDTQYF; CDR3nt: TGCGCCAGCAGTAATCCAACACGGGGGGGCCCAGATACGCAGTATTTT
j_gene: TRBJ2-4; d_gene: NA; v_gene: TRBV9; abundance: few; CDR3aa: CASSPRLDSNIQYF; CDR3nt: TGTGCCAGCAGCCCGCGACTGGATTCAAACATTCAGTACTTC
j_gene: TRBJ2-3; d_gene: TRBD1; v_gene: TRBV5-5; abundance: few; CDR3aa: CASSSRTGDTDTQYF; CDR3nt: TGTGCCAGCAGCTCCAGGACAGGGGACACAGATACGCAGTATTTT
j_gene: TRBJ2-1; d_gene: NA; v_gene: TRBV7-2; abundance: NA; CDR3aa: CASREFRRGEQFF; CDR3nt: TGTGCCAGCAGGGAATTCCGCCGGGGTGAGCAGTTCTTC
j_gene: TRBJ2-3; d_gene: TRBD2; v_gene: TRBV6-6; abundance: NA; CDR3aa: CASAKTSGSTDTQYF; CDR3nt: TGTGCCAGCGCTAAGACTAGCGGAAGCACAGATACGCAGTATTTT
j_gene: TRBJ2-7; d_gene: NA; v_gene: TRBV27; abundance: NA; CDR3aa: CASSLQGLDEQYF; CDR3nt: TGTGCCAGCAGTTTACAGGGTCTCGACGAGCAGTACTTC
j_gene: TRBJ2-3; d_gene: TRBD2; v_gene: TRBV5-1; abundance: NA; CDR3aa: CASSQGGGQSGTDTQYF; CDR3nt: TGCGCCAGCAGCCAGGGCGGGGGTCAGTCTGGCACAGATACGCAGTATTTT
j_gene: TRBJ2-5; d_gene: TRBD1; v_gene: TRBV19; abundance: NA; CDR3aa: CASSRMTGAQVIQYF; CDR3nt: TGTGCCAGTAGTAGGATGACAGGGGCGCAGGTAATCCAGTACTTC
j_gene: TRBJ2-7; d_gene: NA; v_gene: TRBV27; abundance: few; CDR3aa: CASSLAAEGRYEQYF; CDR3nt: TGTGCCAGCAGTTTAGCAGCGGAGGGCAGGTACGAGCAGTACTTC
j_gene: TRBJ2-1; d_gene: NA; v_gene: TRBV7-3; abundance: NA; CDR3aa: CASSSRLRDHNEQFF; CDR3nt: TGTGCCAGCAGCTCCCGACTGCGGGACCACAATGAGCAGTTCTTC
j_gene: TRBJ2-5; d_gene: TRBD2; v_gene: TRBV9; abundance: NA; CDR3aa: CASSVEAGGPDGETQYF; CDR3nt: TGTGCCAGCAGCGTAGAAGCGGGGGGGCCCGATGGAGAGACCCAGTACTTC
j_gene: TRBJ2-1; d_gene: TRBD2; v_gene: TRBV12-3/TRBV12-4; abundance: few; CDR3aa: CATLAGPPFVNEQFF; CDR3nt: TGTGCCACCCTAGCGGGACCTCCTTTTGTTAATGAGCAGTTCTTC
j_gene: TRBJ2-7; d_gene: NA; v_gene: TRBV29-1; abundance: few; CDR3aa: CSVETGTYEQYF; CDR3nt: TGCAGCGTTGAAACCGGAACCTACGAGCAGTACTTC
j_gene: TRBJ2-5; d_gene: TRBD2; v_gene: TRBV5-1; abundance: few; CDR3aa: CASKGGTSGTLETQYF; CDR3nt: TGCGCCAGCAAAGGAGGGACTAGCGGGACTTTGGAGACCCAGTACTTC
j_gene: TRBJ2-3; d_gene: NA; v_gene: TRBV25-1; abundance: many; CDR3aa: CASSEPSTDTQYF; CDR3nt: TGTGCCAGCAGTGAACCCTCCACAGATACGCAGTATTTT
j_gene: TRBJ1-1; d_gene: NA; v_gene: TRBV12-3/TRBV12-4; abundance: NA; CDR3aa: CASTQGPGAFF; CDR3nt: TGTGCCAGCACCCAAGGCCCTGGAGCTTTCTTT
j_gene: TRBJ1-5; d_gene: NA; v_gene: TRBV6-6; abundance: NA; CDR3aa: CASSPSGWNQPQHF; CDR3nt: TGTGCCAGCAGCCCCAGCGGGTGGAATCAGCCCCAGCATTTT
j_gene: TRBJ1-2; d_gene: TRBD1; v_gene: TRBV24-1; abundance: NA; CDR3aa: CATSDPRDRGTGYTF; CDR3nt: TGTGCCACCAGTGATCCCCGGGACAGGGGGACGGGCTACACCTTC